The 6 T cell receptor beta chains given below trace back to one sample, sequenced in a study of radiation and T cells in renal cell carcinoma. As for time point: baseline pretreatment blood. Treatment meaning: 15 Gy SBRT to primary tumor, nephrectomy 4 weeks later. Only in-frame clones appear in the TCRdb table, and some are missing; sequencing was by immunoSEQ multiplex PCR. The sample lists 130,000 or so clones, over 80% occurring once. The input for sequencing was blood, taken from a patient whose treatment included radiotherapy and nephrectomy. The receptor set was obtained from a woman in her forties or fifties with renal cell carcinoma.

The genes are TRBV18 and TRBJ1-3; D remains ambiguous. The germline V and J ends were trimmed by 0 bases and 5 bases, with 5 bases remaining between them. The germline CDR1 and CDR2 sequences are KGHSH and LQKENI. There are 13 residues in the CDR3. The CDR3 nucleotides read TGTGCCAGCTCACCACCGGCCCGAAACACCATATATTTT. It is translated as CASSPPARNTIYF.

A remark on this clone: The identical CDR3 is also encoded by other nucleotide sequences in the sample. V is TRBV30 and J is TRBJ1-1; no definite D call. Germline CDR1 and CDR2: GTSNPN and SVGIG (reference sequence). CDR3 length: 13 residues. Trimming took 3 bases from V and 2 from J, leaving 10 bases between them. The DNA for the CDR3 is TGTGCCTGGAGCGGGCAGGCTAACACTGAAGCTTTCTTT. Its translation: CAWSGQANTEAFF. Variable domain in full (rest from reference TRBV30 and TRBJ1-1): SQTIHQWPATLVQPVGSPLSLECTVEGTSNPNLYWYRQAAGRGLQLLFYSVGIGQISSEVPQNLSASRPQDRQFILSSKKLLLSDSGFYLCAWSGQANTEAFFGQGTRLTVV.

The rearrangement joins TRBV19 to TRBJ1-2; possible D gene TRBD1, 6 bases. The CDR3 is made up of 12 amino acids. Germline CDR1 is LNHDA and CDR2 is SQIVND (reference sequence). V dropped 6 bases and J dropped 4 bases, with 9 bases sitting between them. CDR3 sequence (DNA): TGTGCCAGTAGGGACAGCCCCTATGGCTACACCTTC. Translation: CASRDSPYGYTF.

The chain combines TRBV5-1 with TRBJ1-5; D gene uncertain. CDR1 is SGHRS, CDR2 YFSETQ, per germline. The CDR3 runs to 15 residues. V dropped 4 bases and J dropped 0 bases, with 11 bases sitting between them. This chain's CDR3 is CASSPVGYSNQPQHF. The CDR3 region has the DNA TGCGCCAGCAGCCCCGTCGGGTATAGCAATCAGCCCCAGCATTTT. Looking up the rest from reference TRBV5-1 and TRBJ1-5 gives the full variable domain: KAGVTQTPRYLIKTRGQQVTLSCSPISGHRSVSWYQQTPGQGLQFLFEYFSETQRNKGNFPGRFSGRQFSNSRSEMNVSTLELGDSALYLCASSPVGYSNQPQHFGDGTRLSIL.

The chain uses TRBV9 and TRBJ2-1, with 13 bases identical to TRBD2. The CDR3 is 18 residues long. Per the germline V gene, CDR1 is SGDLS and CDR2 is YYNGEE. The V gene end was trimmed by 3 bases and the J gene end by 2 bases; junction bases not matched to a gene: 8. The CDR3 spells CASSASLTSGRPYNEQFF. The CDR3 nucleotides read TGTGCCAGCAGCGCATCCCTGACTAGCGGGAGGCCCTACAATGAGCAGTTCTTC.

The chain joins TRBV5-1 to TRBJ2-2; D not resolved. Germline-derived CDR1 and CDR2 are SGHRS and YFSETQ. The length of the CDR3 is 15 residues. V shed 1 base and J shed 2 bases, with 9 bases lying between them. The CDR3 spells CASSLFLVNTGELFF. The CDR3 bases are TGCGCCAGCAGCTTGTTTTTAGTTAACACCGGGGAGCTGTTTTTT.